This TCR beta chain was sequenced for a study of cytomegalovirus exposure and HLA in healthy donors (dated by TCRdb to 2015 to 2018). In the study overall: An earlier analysis of approximately 640 of the donors reported 250 to 300 Gb of sequence data and 100 million to 130 million unique TCR beta sequences from about 179 million T cells. Class I and class II HLA loci were covered by the typing at four-digit resolution. The number of donors typed differed by locus, with about 629-640 for A, B, C, DRB1 and DQB1, more than 500 for DQA1, nearly 610 for DPA1, and some 470 for DPB1. All discovery cohort repertoires had been generated using a single sequencing platform. Rather than drawing on any new phenotypic data, the later analysis identified candidate immune exposures from TCR beta sequences and the way those sequences occurred across donors. Among approximately 370 genotyped donors of the cohort, an average of approximately 240,000 unique TCR beta nucleotide sequences was sequenced per donor, of which roughly 18% were non-productive. An earlier analysis of 587 of the donors used high-throughput TCR beta sequencing to judge whether each TCR beta V gene segment behaved as functional or pseudogenic. The T cell repertoires of some 700 subjects were profiled by immunosequencing and related to cytomegalovirus serostatus. A later genetic analysis took genome-wide SNP genotypes for about three fifths of the 666 donors and used that subset as a discovery cohort. Alongside the repertoire data, information on donor age, sex, ethnicity and CMV serostatus was compiled. To predict cytomegalovirus infection status, the study combined high-throughput TCR immunosequencing, statistical association of individual TCRs with disease status, and machine learning. Because of strong linkage in the cohort, four or five DR-DQ haplotypes were treated as single units for association and clustering. The study aimed to test whether signatures of past pathogen exposure could be identified by cataloging public T cell receptors. Of the roughly 400 genotyped donors, 65% to 90% fell in the genetic ancestry cluster associated with self-reported Caucasian donors. In addition to the first cohort of 666 subjects, a separate validation cohort of 120 different subjects was used. About 330 gigabases of sequencing data and 75 million to 85 million unique TCR sequences made up an early release that covered several hundred HLA-typed donors. A later analysis re-examined previously published TCR beta repertoires from 500 to 700 donors and added high-resolution HLA genotyping to investigate patterns of TCR occurrence.

The cohort comprised around 700 healthy bone marrow donors. All cohort members were sampled while nominally healthy, although unrecorded immune exposures were likely present. The donor was CMV seropositive and belonged to the group of 250 to 300 seropositive cohort members. Each donor provided a peripheral blood sample, and peripheral blood mononuclear cells were used for TCR beta sequencing. The Qiagen DNeasy Blood Extraction Kit was used to extract genomic DNA from the blood cell samples. From the cysteine through the phenylalanine, the CDR3 covers 16 amino acids. The CDR3 DNA has 48 bases and is translated from base 1. The germline V gene sets CDR1 to SGHTA and CDR2 to FQGNSA. The junction shows trimming of 6 bases on V and 6 bases on J, and the gene matches do not reach 14 bases of it. Library prep was done by the immunoSEQ multiplex PCR assay. The multiplex PCR relied on a mix of 60 forward primers for TCR Vbeta segments and 13 reverse primers for TCR Jbeta segments. The CDR3 region of rearranged TCR beta genes was amplified from genomic DNA by a multiplex PCR assay. The Illumina HiSeq System was used to sequence the amplified TCR beta libraries as 87-base-pair reads. The authors' analysis ran thus. A later analysis counted tens of millions of unique TCR beta chains across the 650 to 700 repertoires, and roughly 10 million of these chains were shared by at least two donors. A nearest-neighbor algorithm error-corrected the raw reads and collapsed the reads into unique sequences, merging closely related sequences to remove PCR and sequencing errors. V, D and J gene segments were assigned by aligning CDR3 sequences to IMGT reference sequences. For a sequence to be retained, a match of at least six nucleotides was required to both a V gene segment and a J gene segment. Rearrangements were called productive when the CDR3 lacked stop codons and stayed in frame with V and J; all others were non-productive. Following IMGT convention, CDR3 was defined as the stretch from the second conserved V-encoded cysteine to the conserved J-encoded phenylalanine. Sequences without an unambiguous match to a single V gene segment were excluded from the earlier analysis of several hundred of the donors. An earlier analysis of a few hundred of the donors called V segments functional above 56.7% productive rearrangements and segregating when the between-donor standard deviation exceeded 5%. A statistical classification framework was developed to diagnose cytomegalovirus status using the catalog of TCR beta chain sequences. In a later analysis, TCR nucleotide sequences were compared against IMGT/GENE-DB human TR gene sequences so that V and J genes could be assigned. In a later analysis, CDR3 sequences and most-parsimonious VDJ recombination scenarios were assigned using the TCRdist pipeline. In a later analysis, each TCR beta chain was defined by its CDR3 amino acid sequence together with its V-gene family, and reads without a unique V-gene family were excluded. A later analysis removed over 500 highly shared, low-generation-probability nucleotide sequences to deal with suspected cross-contamination and a sequencing artifact. For each public chain, a later analysis derived a clonal expansion index from normalized ranks of inferred template counts within each repertoire. In a later analysis, generation probabilities were computed using a VDJ recombination model fitted to out-of-frame rearrangements, and the results were checked against IGoR. In a later analysis, hypergeometric tests were used to score TCR-TCR, TCR-HLA and TCR-CMV co-occurrence, with a repertoire-size bias correction applied to TCR pairs. A later analysis estimated false discovery rates by permuting HLA or CMV assignments 20 times. In a later analysis, co-occurring TCRs were grouped with DBSCAN, and TCRdist sequence similarity was added when clustering was performed within HLA-allele-positive subsets. For co-occurrence clustering, repertoires with fewer than 30,000 or more than 120,000 public chains were excluded, along with roughly five repertoires with anomalous nucleotide sharing. TCRdb carries this immuneACCESS record with in-frame sequences only. Its versions omit some clonotypes, under half of them owing to an unresolved V gene in the studies checked, with the rest unexplained. V and J calls and clone size are given by that table; D and trimming were obtained from the DNA. In all, the sample holds roughly 190,000 clones, and about 80% of those were seen once. Together, the top ten hold 2% to 3% of the sample.

As concerns this clone: No cognate antigen has been identified for it. No clone much larger than this one lies a single base away; base qualities are absent.

What the authors observed across the whole study: Most CMV-associated TCR beta chains appeared to be HLA-restricted in a later analysis, and the HLA associations seemed to be driven largely by CMV exposure. Strong co-occurrence of HLA alleles, especially DR and DQ, made assigning TCR associations to individual alleles difficult. CMV serostatus was the only immune exposure information available for the cohort. A further reported finding was that TCR beta sequences accurately predicted the HLA-A and HLA-B alleles for most subjects in the first cohort. In a later analysis, TCR association rates were found to vary across HLA loci, with the most associated TCRs seen for DRB1 alleles and the fewest for HLA-C alleles. The study listed approximately 150 TCR beta chains as associated with cytomegalovirus. While some public TCRs were present in many individuals, most TCR sequences turned up only very rarely across donors. Correlated functional status among segregating V segments might be attributable to linkage disequilibrium, but an unknown experimental factor could not be ruled out. The earlier analysis of almost 600 of the donors excluded about 16 rarely observed V segments, including chromosome 9 orphons, because counts were too low. The cohort was sequenced for TCR beta chains only, and without alpha or paired-chain data the features that could be detected were limited. Because the 87-base-pair reads could not distinguish some IMGT-functional V segments, including TRBV6-2 and TRBV6-3, those segments were excluded. A group of highly shared sequence variants was considered likely to be a technical artifact of the sequencing pipeline. Specific HLA alleles were associated with 15,000 to 20,000 TCR beta sequences at a false discovery rate of 0.05 in a later analysis. Broadly in line with IMGT annotations, most TCR beta V segments showed up in productive rearrangements about 90% or about 30% of the time in an earlier analysis of 450 to 750 of the donors. A later genetic analysis associated a missense DCLRE1C variant with V-gene and J-gene trimming of TCR beta chains, and an independent cohort replicated the association. A few of the identified cytomegalovirus-associated TCR beta chains were confirmed in vitro to be specific for cytomegalovirus antigens. Presence/absence analyses assumed roughly uniform sequencing depth across donors, an assumption that may not hold. A later analysis found that HLA-associated TCR beta chains were more clonally expanded and had lower generation probabilities than equally common non-associated chains. The classifier was reported to diagnose cytomegalovirus status with high specificity and sensitivity in both the original and validation cohorts. The authors suggested that the approach could potentially be generalized to other disease states and immunological phenotypes. A later genetic analysis reported fewer N-insertions in productive TCRs among donors in an Asian-associated ancestry cluster than the roughly 700-donor mean. In a later analysis, several top co-occurrence clusters were reported to appear linked to parvovirus B19, influenza, CMV and Epstein-Barr virus. Because HLA typing was unavailable for some donors at each locus, only the typed subset was used in association tests.

The sequenced material came from PBMCs. This chain is built from TRBV7-2 and TRBJ2-1, and 7 junctional nucleotides match TRBD1. This sequence was found in a woman in her forties or fifties in good health and CMV-seropositive. The CDR3 region: CASRNAGGELGNEQFF. In nucleotides, the sequence is TGTGCCAGCAGGAACGCAGGGGGAGAACTGGGCAATGAGCAGTTCTTC.